These T cell receptor beta chains were read from a single sample in a study of T cell responses to AZD1222 COVID-19 vaccine. Clones were sequenced by immunoSEQ multiplex PCR, and TCRdb holds only the in-frame ones, with some missing. The sample holds over 100,000 clones, under 95% seen once. The source material was peripheral blood, sampled 28 days after the second AZD1222 dose. These receptors were collected from an adult who received the AZD1222 COVID-19 vaccine. Both conserved end residues are part of each CDR3. Each record gives: clone size, D gene, J gene, V gene, CDR3 DNA, CDR3 protein. D genes are given only for firm matches. Size is stated for part of the rows, as once, few or many counts, or as a class when the clone is expanded.

clone size: -; D gene: TRBD1; J gene: TRBJ1-2; V gene: TRBV13; CDR3 DNA: TGTGCCAGCAGCCCCCTAAGGGGGCAGGTTGGCTACACCTTC; CDR3 protein: CASSPLRGQVGYTF
clone size: -; D gene: -; J gene: TRBJ1-4; V gene: TRBV5-4; CDR3 DNA: TGTGCCAGCTCCGAGGGGGCAACTAATGAAAAACTGTTTTTT; CDR3 protein: CASSEGATNEKLFF
clone size: few; D gene: -; J gene: TRBJ2-3; V gene: TRBV29-1; CDR3 DNA: TGCAGCCTTGTTGAGGGCTCAGATACGCAGTATTTT; CDR3 protein: CSLVEGSDTQYF
clone size: -; D gene: -; J gene: TRBJ2-5; V gene: TRBV5-4; CDR3 DNA: TGTGCCAGCAGCTTGGAGGGGGGTCTACAAGAGACCCAGTACTTC; CDR3 protein: CASSLEGGLQETQYF
clone size: -; D gene: -; J gene: TRBJ1-4; V gene: TRBV2; CDR3 DNA: TGTGCCAGCAGTATCGGCGGGGGCGGACTTAATGAAAAACTGTTTTTT; CDR3 protein: CASSIGGGGLNEKLFF
clone size: -; D gene: -; J gene: TRBJ2-7; V gene: TRBV18; CDR3 DNA: TGTGCCAGCTCACCGGGAATCCTTAGGGGCGAGCAGTACTTC; CDR3 protein: CASSPGILRGEQYF
clone size: -; D gene: -; J gene: TRBJ1-5; V gene: TRBV19; CDR3 DNA: TGTGCCAGTAGTATAGAGGGACATCAGCCCCAGCATTTT; CDR3 protein: CASSIEGHQPQHF
clone size: -; D gene: -; J gene: TRBJ2-7; V gene: TRBV4-1; CDR3 DNA: TGCGCCAGCAGCCGTGGTCGGGCCTACGAGCAGTACTTC; CDR3 protein: CASSRGRAYEQYF
clone size: -; D gene: -; J gene: TRBJ2-7; V gene: TRBV6-5; CDR3 DNA: TGTGCCAGCATCCGGGTGGGCGAGCAGTACTTC; CDR3 protein: CASIRVGEQYF
clone size: -; D gene: -; J gene: TRBJ1-3; V gene: TRBV6-5; CDR3 DNA: TGTGCCAGCAGCCCCCCAGGGGCTGGAAACACCATATATTTT; CDR3 protein: CASSPPGAGNTIYF
clone size: -; D gene: -; J gene: TRBJ2-4; V gene: TRBV28; CDR3 DNA: TGTGCCAGCAGTTCTGGACCTTGGGCACGGGCCATTCAGTACTTC; CDR3 protein: CASSSGPWARAIQYF
clone size: -; D gene: -; J gene: TRBJ2-1; V gene: TRBV29-1; CDR3 DNA: TGCAGCGTTCGGACCACAGCGGTACGCTCCTACAATGAGCAGTTCTTC; CDR3 protein: CSVRTTAVRSYNEQFF
clone size: -; D gene: -; J gene: TRBJ2-2; V gene: TRBV5-1; CDR3 DNA: TGCGCCAGCAGCGCCGTCGGACAGAGAAACACCGGGGAGCTGTTTTTT; CDR3 protein: CASSAVGQRNTGELFF
clone size: -; D gene: -; J gene: TRBJ2-1; V gene: TRBV7-3; CDR3 DNA: TGTGCCAGCAGCTTAAAATTTTGGGGCGAGTACAATGAGCAGTTCTTC; CDR3 protein: CASSLKFWGEYNEQFF
clone size: few; D gene: -; J gene: TRBJ1-1; V gene: TRBV7-8; CDR3 DNA: TGTGCCAGCAGCCCAGGGGCCGCGAACACTGAAGCTTTCTTT; CDR3 protein: CASSPGAANTEAFF
clone size: -; D gene: -; J gene: TRBJ1-2; V gene: TRBV27; CDR3 DNA: TGTGCCAGCAGTTTTTACCGTAACTATGGCTACACCTTC; CDR3 protein: CASSFYRNYGYTF
clone size: -; D gene: TRBD1; J gene: TRBJ1-5; V gene: TRBV6-5; CDR3 DNA: TGTGCCAGCAGGAGGACAGGGATTCAGCCCCAGCATTTT; CDR3 protein: CASRRTGIQPQHF
clone size: -; D gene: TRBD1; J gene: TRBJ1-1; V gene: TRBV5-1; CDR3 DNA: TGCGCCAGCAGCTATGACAGGGCGGGCACTGAAGCTTTCTTT; CDR3 protein: CASSYDRAGTEAFF
clone size: -; D gene: TRBD1; J gene: TRBJ1-6; V gene: TRBV2; CDR3 DNA: TGTGCCAGCAGTGAAGGAGGGGGCAGCTATAATTCACCCCTCCACTTT; CDR3 protein: CASSEGGGSYNSPLHF
clone size: -; D gene: -; J gene: TRBJ2-3; V gene: TRBV11-2; CDR3 DNA: TGTGCCAGCAGCTTAACCTGGTTAGATACGCAGTATTTT; CDR3 protein: CASSLTWLDTQYF
clone size: -; D gene: -; J gene: TRBJ1-4; V gene: TRBV9; CDR3 DNA: TGTGCCAGCAGCGTATCCCCGACAGACCAAGGAGAAAAACTGTTTTTT; CDR3 protein: CASSVSPTDQGEKLFF
clone size: -; D gene: TRBD1; J gene: TRBJ2-2; V gene: TRBV7-8; CDR3 DNA: TGTGCCAGCAGCTTCCGGACAGGGTTGGTCGGGGAGCTGTTTTTT; CDR3 protein: CASSFRTGLVGELFF
clone size: -; D gene: -; J gene: TRBJ2-2; V gene: TRBV28; CDR3 DNA: TGTGCCAGCACCACCGGGGGCGGGGAGCTGTTTTTT; CDR3 protein: CASTTGGGELFF
clone size: few; D gene: -; J gene: TRBJ1-2; V gene: TRBV5-3; CDR3 DNA: TGTGCCAGAAGACAACAGGGACGGACGATCTATGGCTACACCTTC; CDR3 protein: CARRQQGRTIYGYTF
clone size: -; D gene: -; J gene: TRBJ1-2; V gene: TRBV6-5; CDR3 DNA: TGTGCCAGCAGATTGACAGGCCACTATGGCTACACCTTC; CDR3 protein: CASRLTGHYGYTF
clone size: -; D gene: -; J gene: TRBJ1-1; V gene: TRBV6-5; CDR3 DNA: TGTGCCAGCAGTTACGGCAGGGCCCGATCTGAAGCTTTCTTT; CDR3 protein: CASSYGRARSEAFF
clone size: -; D gene: -; J gene: TRBJ2-1; V gene: TRBV11-3; CDR3 DNA: TGTGCCAGCAGCCCCGGGGGACAGCTTAATGAGCAGTTCTTC; CDR3 protein: CASSPGGQLNEQFF
clone size: -; D gene: -; J gene: TRBJ1-2; V gene: TRBV7-3; CDR3 DNA: TGTGCCAGCAGCTTAGGGGTCACCGGGGATGGCTACACCTTC; CDR3 protein: CASSLGVTGDGYTF
clone size: -; D gene: -; J gene: TRBJ1-2; V gene: TRBV18; CDR3 DNA: TGTGCCAGCTCACCACAAGACTATGGCTACACCTTC; CDR3 protein: CASSPQDYGYTF
clone size: -; D gene: TRBD2; J gene: TRBJ2-5; V gene: TRBV20-1; CDR3 DNA: TGCAGTGCTAGTTATTGGGTAGCGGGGCTCCAAGAGACCCAGTACTTC; CDR3 protein: CSASYWVAGLQETQYF
clone size: -; D gene: -; J gene: TRBJ2-7; V gene: TRBV28; CDR3 DNA: TGTGCCAGCAGTTTACTGGCAACCTACGAGCAGTACTTC; CDR3 protein: CASSLLATYEQYF
clone size: -; D gene: -; J gene: TRBJ2-3; V gene: TRBV4-2; CDR3 DNA: TGTGCCAGCAGCCAAGATCGGGGGGATACGCAGTATTTT; CDR3 protein: CASSQDRGDTQYF
clone size: -; D gene: TRBD1; J gene: TRBJ1-1; V gene: TRBV6-5; CDR3 DNA: TGTGCCAGCAGTAAACAACAGGGGGCCACTGAAGCTTTCTTT; CDR3 protein: CASSKQQGATEAFF
clone size: -; D gene: -; J gene: TRBJ2-1; V gene: TRBV1; CDR3 DNA: TGCACCAGCCCTGGTAGTATGGGAGTGTCCTACAATGAGCAGTTCTTC; CDR3 protein: CTSPGSMGVSYNEQFF
clone size: -; D gene: -; J gene: TRBJ2-7; V gene: TRBV6-2/TRBV6-3; CDR3 DNA: TGTGCCAGCAGTTACTCGACACGGCGCTCCTACGAGCAGTACTTC; CDR3 protein: CASSYSTRRSYEQYF
clone size: -; D gene: -; J gene: TRBJ1-6; V gene: TRBV6-5; CDR3 DNA: TGTGCCAGCAACCACGGGGGGGAGACGGTCCCCCTCCACTTT; CDR3 protein: CASNHGGETVPLHF
clone size: once; D gene: -; J gene: TRBJ1-5; V gene: TRBV28; CDR3 DNA: TGTGCCAGCAGTTTGGGGATCGATAATCAGCCCCAGCATTTT; CDR3 protein: CASSLGIDNQPQHF
clone size: once; D gene: -; J gene: TRBJ1-6; V gene: TRBV30; CDR3 DNA: TGTGCCTGGAGAGCGGGGAATAATTCACCCCTCCACTTT; CDR3 protein: CAWRAGNNSPLHF
clone size: -; D gene: -; J gene: TRBJ2-3; V gene: TRBV6-5; CDR3 DNA: TGTGCCAGCAGAGATACAGATACGCAGTATTTT; CDR3 protein: CASRDTDTQYF
clone size: medium-sized; D gene: -; J gene: TRBJ1-5; V gene: TRBV7-9; CDR3 DNA: TGTGCCAGCAGCCCTACAGGCCCCAGTCAGCCCCAGCATTTT; CDR3 protein: CASSPTGPSQPQHF
clone size: -; D gene: TRBD1; J gene: TRBJ1-1; V gene: TRBV4-2; CDR3 DNA: TGTGCCAGCAGCAGGGACAGGATGAACACTGAAGCTTTCTTT; CDR3 protein: CASSRDRMNTEAFF
clone size: -; D gene: TRBD1; J gene: TRBJ1-2; V gene: TRBV19; CDR3 DNA: TGTGCCAGTAGTCCAGACAGGGGGGACTATGGCTACACCTTC; CDR3 protein: CASSPDRGDYGYTF
clone size: -; D gene: -; J gene: TRBJ2-2; V gene: TRBV7-2; CDR3 DNA: TGTGCCAGCAGCTCCTCCCCAGGGGGGAGAACCGGGGAGCTGTTTTTT; CDR3 protein: CASSSSPGGRTGELFF
clone size: -; D gene: -; J gene: TRBJ1-6; V gene: TRBV19; CDR3 DNA: TGTGCCAGTAGTGGCGGGGGGTCACCCCTCCACTTT; CDR3 protein: CASSGGGSPLHF
clone size: -; D gene: -; J gene: TRBJ1-1; V gene: TRBV18; CDR3 DNA: TGTGCCAGCTCAGGAGTGGCGGGGGCGGACACTGAAGCTTTCTTT; CDR3 protein: CASSGVAGADTEAFF
clone size: -; D gene: -; J gene: TRBJ2-7; V gene: TRBV5-1; CDR3 DNA: TGCGCCAGCAGCCCCTACTACAACTACGAGCAGTACTTC; CDR3 protein: CASSPYYNYEQYF
clone size: -; D gene: TRBD1; J gene: TRBJ1-2; V gene: TRBV2; CDR3 DNA: TGTGCCATCCTGACAGGGCTCTATGGCTACACCTTC; CDR3 protein: CAILTGLYGYTF
clone size: -; D gene: -; J gene: TRBJ1-5; V gene: TRBV4-1; CDR3 DNA: TGCGCCAGCAGCCAAGATTTACGGGATGGCCAGCCCCAGCATTTT; CDR3 protein: CASSQDLRDGQPQHF
clone size: -; D gene: TRBD2; J gene: TRBJ2-7; V gene: TRBV11-2; CDR3 DNA: TGTGCCAGCAGCTTCGGGCTAGCGGGAGAGGTCTACGAGCAGTACTTC; CDR3 protein: CASSFGLAGEVYEQYF
clone size: once; D gene: -; J gene: TRBJ2-7; V gene: TRBV9; CDR3 DNA: TGTGCCAGCAGCGGCACAGGGATTAGGGACGAGCAGTACTTC; CDR3 protein: CASSGTGIRDEQYF
clone size: -; D gene: TRBD2; J gene: TRBJ2-1; V gene: TRBV7-3; CDR3 DNA: TGTGCCAGCAGCGAAATCGGGGGGTACAATGAGCAGTTCTTC; CDR3 protein: CASSEIGGYNEQFF
clone size: -; D gene: -; J gene: TRBJ1-2; V gene: TRBV7-9; CDR3 DNA: TGTGCCAGCAGCCTGGGAGCTAACTATGGCTACACCTTC; CDR3 protein: CASSLGANYGYTF
clone size: once; D gene: TRBD1; J gene: TRBJ1-2; V gene: TRBV5-1; CDR3 DNA: TGCGCCAGCAGCTTGACAGGGGAGGGTGGCTACACCTTC; CDR3 protein: CASSLTGEGGYTF
clone size: -; D gene: TRBD1; J gene: TRBJ1-6; V gene: TRBV9; CDR3 DNA: TGTGCCAGCAGCGCACAGGGGGCGGACTCACCCCTCCACTTT; CDR3 protein: CASSAQGADSPLHF
clone size: -; D gene: -; J gene: TRBJ2-1; V gene: TRBV2; CDR3 DNA: TGTGCCAGCAGTGCGGGATACTCCAATGAGCAGTTCTTC; CDR3 protein: CASSAGYSNEQFF